This paragraph covers one TCR beta chain sequence. The antigen is not known. This sample was taken from a study of blood T cells in healthy people across ages. General observations from the study: The unknown donor CMV status may have confounded expanded clonotype changes.

Germline values: CDR1 LGHDT, CDR2 YNNKEL (reference sequence). V was cut by 1 base and J by 4 bases, with 7 bases left in between. The CDR3 runs to 14 residues. PCR was performed a second time for about 7 to 11 cycles using a sample-barcoded 5' primer and a J-beta primer mix. Each sample provided no less than 3 million CDR3-containing paired-end reads. Each CDR3 protein is one row after TCRdb ran MiXCR on the 5' RACE reads. Of more than 800,000 distinct CDR3 sequences listed, under 35% are singletons. This TCR derives from a woman older than 75 in good health. Sequenced input: blood. The rearrangement uses TRBV3-1 and TRBJ2-2; a possible D gene is TRBD2 (5 bases). In DNA form, the CDR3 reads TGTGCCAGCAGCCAAGGAGGGCGCACCGGGGAGCTGTTTTTT. This encodes CASSQGGRTGELFF.